A single sample is the source of the 30 T cell receptor beta chains below, sequenced in a study of cytomegalovirus exposure and HLA in healthy donors (dated by TCRdb to about 2017). Library construction relied on the immunoSEQ multiplex PCR assay. For the multiplex PCR, a mixture combining 60 forward primers for TCR Vbeta segments and 13 reverse primers for TCR Jbeta segments was used. The table was pulled from immuneACCESS by TCRdb, which kept in-frame rearrangements only. Such tables lose some clones; where checked, under half of the loss comes from unresolved V genes, and the rest has no known cause. In this sample the table shows over 150,000 clones, approximately 80% of which occur a single time. The top ten constitute roughly 4.2% of the sample. Sequencing was performed on PBMCs. These receptors were obtained from a middle-aged woman in good health and CMV-seronegative.

The chain is built from TRBV28 and TRBJ2-7; the D gene is possibly TRBD2 (5 bases). CDR1 and CDR2 from the germline V gene are MDHEN and SYDVKM. V lost 4 bases and J lost 3, with 7 bases in between. The CDR3 consists of 12 residues. CDR3 coding DNA: TGTGCCAGCAGTTACGCGGGCTACGAGCAGTACTTC. Translated, it gives CASSYAGYEQYF.

The chain carries TRBV28 and TRBJ2-7; TRBD1 agrees at 7 bases. Losses at the gene ends were 6 bases for V and 3 bases for J; bases not matched to a gene: 11. Per the germline V gene, CDR1 is MDHEN and CDR2 is SYDVKM. This CDR3 has 15 amino acids. CDR3 nucleotide sequence: TGTGCCAGCAGCGCCGGACAGGTAGAGCTCTACGAGCAGTACGTC. This translates into CASSAGQVELYEQYV.

The rearrangement joins TRBV28 to TRBJ1-4; TRBD1 aligns across 8 bases. The CDR3 totals 14 residues. From germline, CDR1 is MDHEN and CDR2 SYDVKM. V trimming: 5 bases; J trimming: 8 bases; junction bases outside the gene matches: 7. In DNA form, the CDR3 reads TGTGCCAGCAGTACAAGGACAGGGAACGAAAAACTGTTTTTT. Translation gives CASSTRTGNEKLFF.

The chain joins TRBV27 to TRBJ2-1; TRBD2 agrees at 9 bases. Germline CDR1 and CDR2: MNHEY and SMNVEV (reference sequence). The CDR3 sequence is 15 residues long. The V segment lost 6 bases and the J segment 6 bases; nucleotides outside the gene matches: 9. CDR3 nucleotide sequence: TGTGCCAGCAGGCCCCTAGCGGGAATGAGCAATGAGCAGTTCTTC. Its protein product is CASRPLAGMSNEQFF.

The chain carries TRBV19 and TRBJ2-3; possibly TRBD1 for D (5 bases). Per the germline V gene, CDR1 is LNHDA and CDR2 is SQIVND (reference sequence). CDR3 length: 13 amino acids. Trimming removed 6 bases at V and 3 bases at J, with 10 bases between. CDR3 in amino acids: CASSPGQTDTQYF. CDR3 sequence (DNA): TGTGCCAGTAGCCCAGGGCAAACAGATACGCAGTATTTT.

This clone was counted a single time. The chain couples TRBV6-1 to TRBJ2-5; 7 nucleotides line up with TRBD2. Near its end, the DNA agrees better with TRBJ2-7, so the J call may be wrong. Germline-derived CDR1 and CDR2 are MNHNS and SASEGT. This CDR3 region has 14 residues. The chain's CDR3 is CASSQGLVNYEQYF. CDR3 coding DNA: TGTGCCAGCAGCCAAGGACTAGTGAACTACGAGCAGTACTTC.

The rearrangement joins TRBV6-1 to TRBJ1-1; TRBD1 matches at 11 bases. This CDR3 is 15 amino acids long. Trimming cost V 7 bases and J 4 bases; bases outside gene matches: 8. CDR1 and CDR2 from the germline V gene are MNHNS and SASEGT. Written as DNA, the CDR3 is TGTGCCAGCACTCGGACAGGGGGCTTAGGCACTGAAGCTTTCTTT. Its translation is CASTRTGGLGTEAFF.

This clone was seen more than once but under ten times. J is TRBJ2-7 and V is TRBV6-5; D is possibly TRBD1 (6 bases). The CDR3 is made up of 14 amino acids. With 6 bases removed from V and 2 bases from J, the gap between germline ends came to 14 bases. Per the germline V gene, CDR1 is MNHEY and CDR2 is SVGAGI. The CDR3 sequence is CASSPSTGTYEQYF. CDR3 coding DNA: TGTGCCAGCAGCCCCAGCACAGGGACCTACGAGCAGTACTTC.

This clone was counted only a few times. The chain is built from TRBV6-1 and TRBJ1-2, with 11 bases matching TRBD1. The CDR3 has 14 residues. V shed 6 bases and J 7 bases; nucleotides not matched to a gene: 7. CDR1 is MNHNS, CDR2 SASEGT, per germline. The CDR3 DNA follows: TGTGCCAGCAGCCTCCCGGGACAGGGGGGTGGCTACACCTTC. As protein: CASSLPGQGGGYTF.

V is TRBV10-2 and J is TRBJ2-5; 9 bases are a match to TRBD2. Trimming removed 7 bases from V and 5 bases from J; junction bases left unmatched: 11. Germline V lookup: CDR1 WSHSY, CDR2 SAAADI. This CDR3 spans 15 amino acids. The CDR3 DNA sequence: TGCGCCAGCATGGGGGCTAGCGGGACCTCTGAGACCCAGTACTTC. Protein product: CASMGASGTSETQYF.

This sequence joins TRBV7-8 and TRBJ2-7, with 7 bases identical to TRBD1. CDR1 and CDR2 (germline): SGHVS, FQNEAQ. Trimming took 2 bases from V and 0 from J; bases not matched to a gene: 4. This CDR3 has 15 amino acids. The DNA of the CDR3 is TGTGCCAGCAGCTTACTATGGGACAGCTCCTACGAGCAGTACTTC. The encoded protein is CASSLLWDSSYEQYF. The whole variable domain, remainder taken from reference TRBV7-8 and TRBJ2-7, is GAGVSQSPRYKVAKRGQDVALRCDPISGHVSLFWYQQALGQGPEFLTYFQNEAQLDKSGLPSDRFFAERPEGSVSTLKIQRTQQEDSAVYLCASSLLWDSSYEQYFGPGTRLTVT.

The rearrangement joins TRBV5-4 to TRBJ1-3; D is uncertain. The CDR3 sequence is 14 residues long. V was shortened by 2 bases and J by 0 bases, with 6 bases between the two germline ends. CDR1 SGHNT and CDR2 YYREEE come from the germline V gene (reference sequence). The DNA of the CDR3 is TGTGCCAGCAGCTTTTACAACTCTGGAAACACCATATATTTT. Translating gives CASSFYNSGNTIYF.

This chain joins TRBV6-1 and TRBJ1-4; D is possibly TRBD1 (5 bases). Trimming took 5 bases from V and 1 from J, leaving 8 bases between them. The CDR3 sequence is 14 residues long. The germline CDR1 and CDR2 sequences are MNHNS and SASEGT. The CDR3 region has the DNA TGTGCCAGCAGTAAAAGGGGAACTAATGAAAAACTGTTTTTT. Its protein is CASSKRGTNEKLFF.

This clone turned up a few times. The V and J genes are TRBV7-9 and TRBJ1-5, with no clear D. The CDR3 spans 15 residues. V lost 5 bases, J lost 3 bases, and 14 bases lay in between. Germline CDR1 reads SEHNR; CDR2 reads FQNEAQ (reference sequence). CDR3 sequence: CASSPSGVPNQPQHF. Written as DNA, the CDR3 is TGTGCCAGCAGCCCGTCCGGAGTCCCCAATCAGCCCCAGCATTTT.

The chain couples TRBV5-1 to TRBJ2-7, with 9 bases identical to TRBD1. Germline CDR1 and CDR2: SGHRS and YFSETQ. J was trimmed by 5 bases and V by 0 bases; bases with no gene match: 3. The CDR3 has 14 residues. This CDR3 is CASSLGGQGNEQYF. The CDR3 DNA sequence: TGCGCCAGCAGCTTGGGGGGACAGGGAAACGAGCAGTACTTC.

This rearrangement joins TRBV28 to TRBJ1-5; TRBD1 might be the D (6 bases). The germline gives CDR1 MDHEN, CDR2 SYDVKM. The V end was cut by 2 bases, the J end by 3 bases, with 20 bases between. This CDR3 is built from 18 residues. This CDR3 reads CASSLVQGARYDNQPQHF. The CDR3 region has the DNA TGTGCCAGCAGTTTAGTACAGGGAGCGAGATATGACAATCAGCCCCAGCATTTT.

The chain links TRBV5-4 to TRBJ2-7; D perhaps matches TRBD1 (7 bases). Trimming took off 0 bases at V and 4 bases at J, with 14 bases between the two ends. This CDR3 comprises 15 residues. CDR1 is SGHNT and CDR2 is YYREEE in the germline V gene (reference sequence). The CDR3 region is CASSLEQGRNYEQYF. Here the CDR3 DNA reads TGTGCCAGCAGCTTGGAACAGGGGAGGAATTACGAGCAGTACTTC.

The chain combines TRBV5-1 with TRBJ2-1, with 12 bases that match TRBD2. CDR1 is SGHRS, CDR2 YFSETQ, per germline. V was clipped by 1 base and J by 7 bases; unmatched bases: 3. This CDR3 comprises 15 residues. CDR3 in DNA: TGCGCCAGCAGCTTGTACCTAGCGGGGGGGAATGAGCAGTTCTTC. It specifies CASSLYLAGGNEQFF.

The chain uses TRBV7-2 and TRBJ2-2; 7 bases are shared with TRBD2. In germline, CDR1 is SGHTA, CDR2 FQGNSA. Trimming took 1 base from V and 7 from J; bases not matched to a gene: 9. This CDR3 comprises 16 residues. In nucleotides, the CDR3 is TGTGCCAGCAGCTTAGGGGGGGGACGTTCTGTCGGGGAGCTGTTTTTT. Amino acid sequence: CASSLGGGRSVGELFF.

The V gene is TRBV28, the J gene TRBJ2-1; TRBD1 agrees at 9 bases. The length of the CDR3 is 14 residues. Germline V gene sequence: CDR1 MDHEN, CDR2 SYDVKM. V lost 6 bases to trimming and J lost 10 bases; unmatched junction nucleotides: 10. CDR3 nucleotide sequence: TGTGCCAGCAGCCTGACAGGGGGAGATTGGGAGCAGTTCTTC. Protein: CASSLTGGDWEQFF.

The chain carries TRBV2 and TRBJ1-4, with D possibly being TRBD1 (6 bases). The CDR3 contains 13 residues. Germline CDR1 SNHLY, CDR2 FYNNEI. V was shortened by 5 bases and J by 8 bases, with 12 bases between the two germline ends. DNA of the CDR3: TGTGCCAGCAGTACAGGGTGGAGCGAAAAACTGTTTTTT. It is translated as CASSTGWSEKLFF.

This clone was counted between two and nine times. This rearrangement joins TRBV10-3 to TRBJ2-1; 9 nucleotides match TRBD1. Germline CDR1 and CDR2: ENHRY and SYGVKD. V was pared by 4 bases and J by 5 bases, with 9 bases of the junction left unmatched. This CDR3 region has 16 residues. The CDR3 DNA reads as TGTGCCATCAGTGTTGGGACAGGGACAATGGACAATGAGCAGTTCTTC. It translates to CAISVGTGTMDNEQFF.

CDR3 sequence reads: CASRHSGQGASEQYF. The CDR3 nucleotides are TGTGCCAGCAGACACTCTGGACAGGGGGCGAGTGAGCAGTACTTC. V usage is TRBV6-6 and J usage is TRBJ2-7; 11 bases agree with TRBD1. Germline values: CDR1 MNHNY, CDR2 SVGAGI (reference sequence). This CDR3 region has 15 residues. V shed 6 bases, J shed 7 bases, and the junction held 11 bases outside the gene matches.

This sequence joins TRBV5-4 and TRBJ2-1; D unresolved. In germline, CDR1 is SGHNT, CDR2 YYREEE (reference sequence). V dropped 0 bases and J dropped 0 bases, with 7 bases sitting between them. CDR3 size: 15 residues. The CDR3 sequence is CASSLVPNSYNEQFF. The CDR3 DNA sequence: TGTGCCAGCAGCTTGGTTCCAAACTCCTACAATGAGCAGTTCTTC.

The chain has TRBV7-8 and TRBJ2-6; TRBD1 agrees at 7 bases. CDR1 SGHVS and CDR2 FQNEAQ come from the germline V gene. The length of the CDR3 is 20 residues. V trimming: 4 bases; J trimming: 0 bases; junction bases outside the gene matches: 15. CDR3 sequence: CASSSTSPTGLGSGANVLTF. In DNA, the CDR3 is TGTGCCAGCAGCTCCACTTCGCCGACAGGGCTGGGCTCTGGGGCCAACGTCCTGACTTTC.

The chain couples TRBV28 to TRBJ2-5; TRBD1 matches 9 bases. The J segment lost 3 bases and the V segment lost 4 bases, leaving 3 bases of the junction unmatched. CDR3 size: 14 residues. Germline V gives CDR1 MDHEN, CDR2 SYDVKM. CDR3 sequence: CASSSRTGEETQYF. The CDR3 DNA reads TGTGCCAGCAGTTCTCGGACAGGGGAAGAGACCCAGTACTTC.

The CDR3 reads CASRVRTGHNEKLFF. CDR3 in DNA: TGCGCCAGCAGAGTACGGACAGGGCATAATGAAAAACTGTTTTTT. The rearrangement joins TRBV5-1 to TRBJ1-4, with TRBD1 identical over 8 bases. Germline loops: CDR1 SGHRS, CDR2 YFSETQ. The CDR3 sequence is 15 residues long. V was pared by 5 bases and J by 4 bases, with 7 bases of the junction left unmatched.

V is TRBV30 and J is TRBJ1-1; D not certain. This CDR3 comprises 11 residues. Trimming took off 0 bases at V and 7 bases at J, with 6 bases between the two ends. Germline-derived CDR1 and CDR2 are GTSNPN and SVGIG (reference sequence). CDR3 nucleotides: TGTGCCTGGAGTGTAGCTGTTGAAGCTTTCTTT. It specifies CAWSVAVEAFF.

The CDR3 DNA follows: TGTGCCAGCAGCTCCGCGTGGGTAGTCGGGGGTTTTGGCTACACCTTC. Amino acids: CASSSAWVVGGFGYTF. The chain recombines TRBV7-2 with TRBJ1-2; tentative D call: TRBD1 (5 bases). The CDR3 covers 16 residues. Trimming stripped 4 bases from V and 7 bases from J, with 22 bases between. CDR1 and CDR2 (germline): SGHTA, FQGNSA.

This chain joins TRBV5-5 and TRBJ2-7, with D uncertain. Looked up from germline, CDR1 is SGHKS and CDR2 is YYEKEE (reference sequence). Trimming shortened V by 0 bases and J by 1 base, and 11 bases separated the two germline ends. CDR3 length equals 15 residues. The chain's CDR3 is CASSLGRWASYEQYF. CDR3 in DNA: TGTGCCAGCAGCTTGGGACGGTGGGCTTCCTACGAGCAGTACTTC.